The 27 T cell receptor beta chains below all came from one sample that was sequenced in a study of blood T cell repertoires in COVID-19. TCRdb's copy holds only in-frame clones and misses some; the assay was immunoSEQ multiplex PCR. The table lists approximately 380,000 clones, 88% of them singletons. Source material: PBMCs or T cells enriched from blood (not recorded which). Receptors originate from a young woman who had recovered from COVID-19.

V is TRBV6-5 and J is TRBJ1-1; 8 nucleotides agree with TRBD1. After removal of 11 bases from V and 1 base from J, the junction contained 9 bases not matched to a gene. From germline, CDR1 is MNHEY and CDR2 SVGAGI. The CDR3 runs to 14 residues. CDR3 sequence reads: CAVRRDRGNTEAFF. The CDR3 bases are TGTGCCGTCCGACGAGACAGGGGGAACACTGAAGCTTTCTTT.

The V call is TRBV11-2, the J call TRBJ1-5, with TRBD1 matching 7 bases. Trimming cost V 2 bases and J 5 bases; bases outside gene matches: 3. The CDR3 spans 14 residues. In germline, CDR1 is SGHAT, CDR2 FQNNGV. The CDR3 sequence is CASSLRGGYQPQHF. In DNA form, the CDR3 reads TGTGCCAGCAGCTTACGAGGGGGCTATCAGCCCCAGCATTTT.

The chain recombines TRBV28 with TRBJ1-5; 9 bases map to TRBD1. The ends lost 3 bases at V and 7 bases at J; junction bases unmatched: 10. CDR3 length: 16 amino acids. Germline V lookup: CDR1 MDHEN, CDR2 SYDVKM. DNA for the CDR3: TGTGCCAGCAGTTTCGGGGGAACAGGGGGCGGCCAGCCCCAGCATTTT. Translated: CASSFGGTGGGQPQHF.

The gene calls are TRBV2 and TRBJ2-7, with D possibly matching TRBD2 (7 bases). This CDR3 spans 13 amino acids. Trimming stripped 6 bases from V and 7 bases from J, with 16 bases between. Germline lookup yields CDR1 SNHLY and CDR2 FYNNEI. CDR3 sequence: CASSAEGGQEQYF. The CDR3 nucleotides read TGTGCCAGCAGCGCCGAGGGGGGGCAGGAGCAGTACTTC.

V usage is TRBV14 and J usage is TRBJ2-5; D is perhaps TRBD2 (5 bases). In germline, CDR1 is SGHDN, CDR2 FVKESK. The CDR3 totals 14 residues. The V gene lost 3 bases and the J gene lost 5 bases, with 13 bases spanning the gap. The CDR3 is CASSQRGSAETQYF. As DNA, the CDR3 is TGTGCCAGCAGCCAGCGAGGGAGCGCGGAGACCCAGTACTTC.

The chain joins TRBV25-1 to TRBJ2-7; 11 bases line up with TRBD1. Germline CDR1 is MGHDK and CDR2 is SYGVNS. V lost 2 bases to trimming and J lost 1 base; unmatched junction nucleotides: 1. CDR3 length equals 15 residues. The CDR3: CASSEGTGGSYEQYF. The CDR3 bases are TGTGCCAGCAGTGAAGGGACAGGGGGGTCCTACGAGCAGTACTTC.

DNA of the CDR3: TGTGCCAGTCGGGGGACTGATTATAGCAATCAGCCCCAGCATTTT. Amino acids: CASRGTDYSNQPQHF. V usage is TRBV19 and J usage is TRBJ1-5, with a tentative D call TRBD1 (5 bases). This CDR3 comprises 15 residues. Germline values: CDR1 LNHDA, CDR2 SQIVND (reference sequence). The V end was cut by 8 bases, the J end by 0 bases, with 14 bases between.

CDR3 protein: CASSLRAGISGGEQYF. Here the CDR3 DNA reads TGTGCCAGCAGCTTACGGGCGGGGATCAGCGGCGGCGAGCAGTACTTC. The chain has TRBV5-8 and TRBJ2-7; tentatively, D is TRBD2 (6 bases). Germline-derived CDR1 and CDR2 are SGHTS and YDEGEE. This CDR3 contains 16 residues. The V end was cut by 2 bases, the J end by 6 bases, with 21 bases between.

DNA of the CDR3: TGTGCCAGCAGCTTAAGAGACATTCAGTACTTC. This codes for CASSLRDIQYF. This rearrangement joins TRBV7-8 to TRBJ2-4, with D hard to call. Per germline, CDR1 SGHVS and CDR2 FQNEAQ. The ends were cut back, 2 bases at V and 8 bases at J, with 4 bases in the middle. This CDR3 spans 11 amino acids.

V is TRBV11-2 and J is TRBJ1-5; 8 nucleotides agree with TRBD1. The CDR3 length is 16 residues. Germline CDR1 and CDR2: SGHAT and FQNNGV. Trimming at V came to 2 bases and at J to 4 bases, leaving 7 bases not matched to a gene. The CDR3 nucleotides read TGTGCCAGCAGCTTATATGGACAGGGAGTTAATCAGCCCCAGCATTTT. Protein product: CASSLYGQGVNQPQHF.

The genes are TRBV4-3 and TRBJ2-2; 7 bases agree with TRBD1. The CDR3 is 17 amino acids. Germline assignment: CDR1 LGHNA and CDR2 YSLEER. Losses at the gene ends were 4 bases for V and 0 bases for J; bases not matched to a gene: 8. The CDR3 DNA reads TGCGCCAGCAGCCCACTCCAGCAGGGGGCGAACACCGGGGAGCTGTTTTTT. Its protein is CASSPLQQGANTGELFF.

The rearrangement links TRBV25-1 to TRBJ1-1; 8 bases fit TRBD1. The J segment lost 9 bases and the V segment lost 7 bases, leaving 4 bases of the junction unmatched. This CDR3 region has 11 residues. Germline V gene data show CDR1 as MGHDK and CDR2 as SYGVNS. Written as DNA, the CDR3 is TGTGCCAGCATCACAGGGGGTCAAGCTTTCTTT. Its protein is CASITGGQAFF.

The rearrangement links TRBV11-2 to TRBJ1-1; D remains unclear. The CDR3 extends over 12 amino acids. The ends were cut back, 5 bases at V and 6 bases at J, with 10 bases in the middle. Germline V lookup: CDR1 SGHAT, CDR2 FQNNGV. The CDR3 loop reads CASSPSVAEAFF. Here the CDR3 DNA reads TGTGCCAGCAGCCCATCGGTGGCTGAAGCTTTCTTT.

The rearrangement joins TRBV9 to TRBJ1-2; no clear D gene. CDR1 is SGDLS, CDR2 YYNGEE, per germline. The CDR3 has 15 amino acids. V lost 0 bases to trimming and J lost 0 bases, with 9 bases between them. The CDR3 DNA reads TGTGCCAGCAGCGTAGCTGGCAGCGCTAACTATGGCTACACCTTC. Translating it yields CASSVAGSANYGYTF.

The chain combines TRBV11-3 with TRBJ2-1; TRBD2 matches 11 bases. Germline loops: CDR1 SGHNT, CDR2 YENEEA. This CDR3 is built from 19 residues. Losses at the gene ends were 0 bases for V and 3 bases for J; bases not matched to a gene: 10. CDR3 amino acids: CASSLDHWGSGGGYNEQFF. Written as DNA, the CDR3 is TGTGCCAGCAGCTTAGATCACTGGGGTAGCGGGGGGGGCTACAATGAGCAGTTCTTC.

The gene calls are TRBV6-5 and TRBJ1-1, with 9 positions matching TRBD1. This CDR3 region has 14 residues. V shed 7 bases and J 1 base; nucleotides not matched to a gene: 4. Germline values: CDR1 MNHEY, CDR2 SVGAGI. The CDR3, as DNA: TGTGCCAGCAACCCGACAGGGGGGAACACTGAAGCTTTCTTT. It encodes CASNPTGGNTEAFF.

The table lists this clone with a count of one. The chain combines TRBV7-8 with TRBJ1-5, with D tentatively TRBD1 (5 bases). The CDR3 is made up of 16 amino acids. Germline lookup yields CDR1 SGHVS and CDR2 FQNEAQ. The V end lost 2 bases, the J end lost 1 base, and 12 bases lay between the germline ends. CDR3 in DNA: TGTGCCAGCAGCTTAATGTCAGGGCTAAGCAATCAGCCCCAGCATTTT. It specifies CASSLMSGLSNQPQHF.

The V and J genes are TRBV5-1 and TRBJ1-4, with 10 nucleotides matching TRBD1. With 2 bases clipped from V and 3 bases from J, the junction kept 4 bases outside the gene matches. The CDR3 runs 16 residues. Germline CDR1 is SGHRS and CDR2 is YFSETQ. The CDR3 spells CASSFPGQGPNEKLFF. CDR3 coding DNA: TGCGCCAGCAGCTTTCCGGGACAGGGGCCTAATGAAAAACTGTTTTTT.

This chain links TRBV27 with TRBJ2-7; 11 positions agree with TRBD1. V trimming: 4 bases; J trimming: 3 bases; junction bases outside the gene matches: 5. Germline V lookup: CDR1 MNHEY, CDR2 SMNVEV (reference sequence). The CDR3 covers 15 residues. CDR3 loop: CASSSGQGAYYEQYF. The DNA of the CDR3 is TGTGCCAGCAGTTCCGGACAGGGGGCTTACTACGAGCAGTACTTC.

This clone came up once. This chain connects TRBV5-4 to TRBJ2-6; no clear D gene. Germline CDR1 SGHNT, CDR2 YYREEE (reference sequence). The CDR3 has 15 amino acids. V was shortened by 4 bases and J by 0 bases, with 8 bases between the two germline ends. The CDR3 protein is CASSPILSGANVLTF. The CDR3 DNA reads TGTGCCAGCAGCCCCATACTCTCTGGGGCCAACGTCCTGACTTTC.

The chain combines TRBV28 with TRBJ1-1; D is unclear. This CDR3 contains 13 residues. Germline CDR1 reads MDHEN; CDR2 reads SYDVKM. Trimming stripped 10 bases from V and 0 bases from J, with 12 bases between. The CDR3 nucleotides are TGTGCCACGTCGCGGTCGGTGAACACTGAAGCTTTCTTT. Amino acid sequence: CATSRSVNTEAFF.

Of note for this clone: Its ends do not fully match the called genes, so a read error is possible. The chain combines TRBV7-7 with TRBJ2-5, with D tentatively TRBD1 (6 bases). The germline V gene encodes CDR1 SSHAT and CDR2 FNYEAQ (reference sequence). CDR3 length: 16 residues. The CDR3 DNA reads TGTGCTAGCAGCTTATTCAGGGGTCCGGCCCAAGAGACCCAGTACTTC. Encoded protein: CASSLFRGPAQETQYF.

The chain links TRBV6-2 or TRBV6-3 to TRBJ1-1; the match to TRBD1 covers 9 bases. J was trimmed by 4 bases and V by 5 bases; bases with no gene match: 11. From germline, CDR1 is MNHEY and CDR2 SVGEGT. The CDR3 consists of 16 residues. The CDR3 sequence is CASSTLQGAWGTEAFF. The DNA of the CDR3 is TGTGCCAGCAGTACCTTACAGGGGGCGTGGGGCACTGAAGCTTTCTTT.

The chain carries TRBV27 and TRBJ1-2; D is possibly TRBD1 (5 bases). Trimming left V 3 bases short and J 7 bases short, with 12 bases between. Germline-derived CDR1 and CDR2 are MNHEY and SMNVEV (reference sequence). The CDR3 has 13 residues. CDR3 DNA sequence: TGTGCCAGCAGTTTTCAAGGGGATGGTGGCTACACCTTC. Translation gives CASSFQGDGGYTF.

This CDR3 reads CASSQGQGDNTGELFF. CDR3 DNA: TGCGCCAGCAGCCAAGGGCAGGGGGACAACACCGGGGAGCTGTTTTTT. The chain links TRBV4-1 to TRBJ2-2; TRBD1 agrees at 7 bases. This CDR3 comprises 16 residues. Germline values: CDR1 MGHRA, CDR2 YSYEKL. V was pared by 1 base and J by 2 bases, with 4 bases of the junction left unmatched.

The CDR3 is CASSLARGQETQYF. CDR3 coding DNA: TGTGCCAGCAGCTTGGCCCGGGGGCAAGAGACCCAGTACTTC. The chain is built from TRBV5-4 and TRBJ2-5; possibly TRBD2 for D (6 bases). The CDR3 has 14 residues. With 0 bases removed from V and 2 bases from J, the gap between germline ends came to 8 bases. CDR1 is SGHNT and CDR2 is YYREEE in the germline V gene (reference sequence).

CDR3 in DNA: TGTGCCAGCAGTTTAAGGCTAGCGGGAACCTACGAGCAGTACTTC. This codes for CASSLRLAGTYEQYF. V is TRBV27 and J is TRBJ2-7; TRBD2 agrees at 9 bases. Germline CDR1 reads MNHEY; CDR2 reads SMNVEV (reference sequence). The CDR3 loop spans 15 amino acids. The V segment lost 2 bases and the J segment 2 bases; nucleotides outside the gene matches: 4.